This is a list of T cell receptor beta chains from one sample in a study of blood T cell repertoires in COVID-19. Some clones are missing from TCRdb's copy, which holds only in-frame ones; the method was immunoSEQ multiplex PCR. The data contain roughly 230,000 clones, more than 65% of them singletons. Source material: peripheral blood. These receptor sequences come from a man aged 50 to 59 with active or convalescent COVID-19. Both conserved end residues are part of each CDR3. Fields, in order: J gene, clone size, V gene, D gene, CDR3 DNA, CDR3 protein. The D gene is left open where the match is weak. Some rows have no size entry. The others give once, few or many, or a class for an expanded clone.

J gene: TRBJ1-1
clone size: NA
V gene: TRBV7-9
D gene: TRBD1
CDR3 DNA: TGTGCCAGCAGCTCACACGATCTCCAGGGGGCGCGGACTGAAGCTTTCTTT
CDR3 protein: CASSSHDLQGARTEAFF

J gene: TRBJ2-7
clone size: NA
V gene: TRBV14
D gene: NA
CDR3 DNA: TGTGCCAGCAGCAAAACTGATTCCTACGAGCAGTACTTC
CDR3 protein: CASSKTDSYEQYF

J gene: TRBJ1-2
clone size: NA
V gene: TRBV5-4
D gene: NA
CDR3 DNA: TGTGCCAGCAGCTTGGACAGTTATGGCTACACCTTC
CDR3 protein: CASSLDSYGYTF

J gene: TRBJ1-5
clone size: NA
V gene: TRBV5-6
D gene: TRBD1
CDR3 DNA: TGTGCCAGCAGCCGCCTTCTGGACAGGGAGAGGCAGCCCCAGCATTTT
CDR3 protein: CASSRLLDRERQPQHF

J gene: TRBJ2-2
clone size: once
V gene: TRBV11-2
D gene: NA
CDR3 DNA: TGTGCCAGCAGCCCCCCAGGGGCGCCCGGGGCCGGGGAGCTGTTTTTT
CDR3 protein: CASSPPGAPGAGELFF

J gene: TRBJ2-6
clone size: once
V gene: TRBV5-6
D gene: TRBD1
CDR3 DNA: TGTGCCAGCAGCGCGACAGGGCGCGGGGCCAACGTCCTGACTTTC
CDR3 protein: CASSATGRGANVLTF

J gene: TRBJ1-5
clone size: NA
V gene: TRBV19
D gene: NA
CDR3 DNA: TGTGCCAGTAGTATAAGGGGGACCGACTCGGGTCAGCCCCAGCATTTT
CDR3 protein: CASSIRGTDSGQPQHF

J gene: TRBJ2-2
clone size: NA
V gene: TRBV5-1
D gene: NA
CDR3 DNA: TGCGCCAGCAGCACGCAGGGCTTTGCGAACACCGGGGAGCTGTTTTTT
CDR3 protein: CASSTQGFANTGELFF

J gene: TRBJ2-7
clone size: NA
V gene: TRBV2
D gene: TRBD2
CDR3 DNA: TGTGCCAGCAGTGAAAGCATGAGGCCAGCGGGGGGGACCTCCTACGAGCAGTACTTC
CDR3 protein: CASSESMRPAGGTSYEQYF

J gene: TRBJ2-7
clone size: NA
V gene: TRBV29-1
D gene: NA
CDR3 DNA: TGCAGCGTTGGGGGCAGGGAGGAAAGACTCTCCTACGAGCAGTACTTC
CDR3 protein: CSVGGREERLSYEQYF

J gene: TRBJ1-2
clone size: few
V gene: TRBV15
D gene: NA
CDR3 DNA: TGTGCCACCAGCAGAGGGGCGGGTGGAAGTAACTATGGCTACACCTTC
CDR3 protein: CATSRGAGGSNYGYTF

J gene: TRBJ1-6
clone size: NA
V gene: TRBV5-5
D gene: TRBD1
CDR3 DNA: TGTGCCAGCAGCTTGGGGACAGGGGATTATAATTCACCCCTCCACTTT
CDR3 protein: CASSLGTGDYNSPLHF

J gene: TRBJ1-2
clone size: NA
V gene: TRBV3-1/TRBV3-2
D gene: TRBD1
CDR3 DNA: TGTGCCAGCAGCCGCACGCCTCCGGGACAGGGGTTGATGGGCTACACCTTC
CDR3 protein: CASSRTPPGQGLMGYTF

J gene: TRBJ1-6
clone size: NA
V gene: TRBV28
D gene: TRBD1
CDR3 DNA: TGTGCCAGCAGTGGAACGGACAGGGCTATTAATTCACCCCTCCACTTT
CDR3 protein: CASSGTDRAINSPLHF

J gene: TRBJ2-1
clone size: NA
V gene: TRBV2
D gene: NA
CDR3 DNA: TGTGCCAGCAGTCCCAGGGTTGGGCAAAACAATGAGCAGTTCTTC
CDR3 protein: CASSPRVGQNNEQFF

J gene: TRBJ1-3
clone size: NA
V gene: TRBV15
D gene: NA
CDR3 DNA: TGTGCCACCAGCAGAGATGTAGTAGACACCATATATTTT
CDR3 protein: CATSRDVVDTIYF

J gene: TRBJ2-2
clone size: NA
V gene: TRBV18
D gene: NA
CDR3 DNA: TGTGCCAGCTCACCAGGCGACAGGTTCTCCTACACCGGGGAGCTGTTTTTT
CDR3 protein: CASSPGDRFSYTGELFF

J gene: TRBJ1-4
clone size: NA
V gene: TRBV19
D gene: NA
CDR3 DNA: TGTGCCAGTAGTACAGGGGAAAAACTGTTTTTT
CDR3 protein: CASSTGEKLFF

J gene: TRBJ1-2
clone size: NA
V gene: TRBV5-4
D gene: NA
CDR3 DNA: TGTGCCAGCAGCACCCCGGGACAAAACTATGGCTACACCTTC
CDR3 protein: CASSTPGQNYGYTF

J gene: TRBJ2-5
clone size: once
V gene: TRBV30
D gene: TRBD1
CDR3 DNA: TGTGCCTGGAGCCCGGGACAGGAAGAGACCCAGTACTTC
CDR3 protein: CAWSPGQEETQYF

J gene: TRBJ1-4
clone size: NA
V gene: TRBV30
D gene: TRBD1
CDR3 DNA: TGTGCCTGGAGTGTAAACCGACAGGGGAATGAAAAACTGTTTTTT
CDR3 protein: CAWSVNRQGNEKLFF

J gene: TRBJ2-3
clone size: NA
V gene: TRBV9
D gene: TRBD2
CDR3 DNA: TGTGCCAGCAGCCCGACCGGGACTAGCGCCACAGATACGCAGTATTTT
CDR3 protein: CASSPTGTSATDTQYF

J gene: TRBJ1-6
clone size: NA
V gene: TRBV30
D gene: TRBD1
CDR3 DNA: TGTGCCTGGAGAACCGGACAGGGGGTGTATTCGAATTCACCCCTCCACTTT
CDR3 protein: CAWRTGQGVYSNSPLHF

J gene: TRBJ1-6
clone size: NA
V gene: TRBV7-3
D gene: TRBD1
CDR3 DNA: TGTGCCAGCAGCTTAAGGACAGGTCATAATTCACCCCTCCACTTT
CDR3 protein: CASSLRTGHNSPLHF

J gene: TRBJ1-2
clone size: NA
V gene: TRBV14
D gene: NA
CDR3 DNA: TGTGCCAGCAGCCAAAACCCCCCGGGGGGGACCTATGGCTACACCTTC
CDR3 protein: CASSQNPPGGTYGYTF

J gene: TRBJ1-2
clone size: many
V gene: TRBV12-3/TRBV12-4
D gene: NA
CDR3 DNA: TGTGCCAGCAGTACCCAACTCACTGACTTC
CDR3 protein: CASSTQLTDF

J gene: TRBJ1-2
clone size: NA
V gene: TRBV10-3
D gene: NA
CDR3 DNA: TGTGCCATCAGCCGGGAGGGACCCGGGAGTGGCTACACCTTC
CDR3 protein: CAISREGPGSGYTF

J gene: TRBJ2-7
clone size: NA
V gene: TRBV7-2
D gene: TRBD1
CDR3 DNA: TGTGCCAGCAGCTTAGGGGGACAGGGGGCCCACGAGCAGTACTTC
CDR3 protein: CASSLGGQGAHEQYF

J gene: TRBJ1-2
clone size: NA
V gene: TRBV7-2
D gene: NA
CDR3 DNA: TGTGCCAGCAGCTTAGTGACAGCCCAACCGCATGGCTACACCTTC
CDR3 protein: CASSLVTAQPHGYTF

J gene: TRBJ1-1
clone size: NA
V gene: TRBV5-1
D gene: NA
CDR3 DNA: TGCGCCAGCAGCACCGTTCCAGGGGTGAACACTGAAGCTTTCTTT
CDR3 protein: CASSTVPGVNTEAFF

J gene: TRBJ2-1
clone size: NA
V gene: TRBV4-3
D gene: NA
CDR3 DNA: TGCGCCAGCAGCCTGGGGACACGCTCCTACAATGAGCAGTTCTTC
CDR3 protein: CASSLGTRSYNEQFF

J gene: TRBJ1-1
clone size: NA
V gene: TRBV27
D gene: NA
CDR3 DNA: TGTGCCAGCAGTAGGTTTACGGGGACATGGGGCACTGAAGCTTTCTTT
CDR3 protein: CASSRFTGTWGTEAFF

J gene: TRBJ1-2
clone size: NA
V gene: TRBV2
D gene: NA
CDR3 DNA: TGTGCCAGCAGTGAAAACCCAGGGGCAGGGTCAAATGGCTACACCTTC
CDR3 protein: CASSENPGAGSNGYTF

J gene: TRBJ2-1
clone size: NA
V gene: TRBV6-5
D gene: NA
CDR3 DNA: TGTGCCAGCAGTTACTCGTCCGGGCAGGGCTACAATGAGCAGTTCTTC
CDR3 protein: CASSYSSGQGYNEQFF

J gene: TRBJ2-3
clone size: NA
V gene: TRBV9
D gene: NA
CDR3 DNA: TGTGCCAGCAGCGTATATCCGGTGGGTGGGGGAGGAACAGATACGCAGTATTTT
CDR3 protein: CASSVYPVGGGGTDTQYF

J gene: TRBJ2-7
clone size: NA
V gene: TRBV9
D gene: NA
CDR3 DNA: TGTGCCAGCAGCGTAGGCGGGTTTTACGGTAACGAGCAGTACTTC
CDR3 protein: CASSVGGFYGNEQYF